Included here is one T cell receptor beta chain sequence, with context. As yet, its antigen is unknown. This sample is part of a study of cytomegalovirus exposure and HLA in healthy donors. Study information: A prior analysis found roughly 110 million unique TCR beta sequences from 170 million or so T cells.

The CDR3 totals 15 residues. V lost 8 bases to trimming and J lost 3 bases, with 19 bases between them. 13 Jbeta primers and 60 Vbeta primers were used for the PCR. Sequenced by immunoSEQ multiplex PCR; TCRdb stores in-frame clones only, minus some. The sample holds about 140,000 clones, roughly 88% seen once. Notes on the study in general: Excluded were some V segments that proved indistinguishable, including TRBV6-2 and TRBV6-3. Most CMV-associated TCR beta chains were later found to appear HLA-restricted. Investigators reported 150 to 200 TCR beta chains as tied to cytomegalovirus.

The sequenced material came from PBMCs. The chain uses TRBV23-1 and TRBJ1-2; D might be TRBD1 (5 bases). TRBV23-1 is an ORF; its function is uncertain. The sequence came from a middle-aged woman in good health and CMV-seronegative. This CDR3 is CASPPLVQGHYGYTF. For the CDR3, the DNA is TGCGCCAGCCCCCCCCTCGTGCAGGGCCACTATGGCTACACCTTC.